One and the same sample provided the 3 T cell receptor beta chains below, sequenced in a study of shared clonotypes between healthy human individuals. Data came from immunoSEQ multiplex PCR; TCRdb stores just in-frame clones and leaves some out. The top ten clones hold 0.52% of a sample with some 1,100,000 clones, more than 75% of them seen once. The source material was memory CD4+ T cells from PBMCs. The subset was: CD45RA-negative fraction. The receptors were gathered from a man younger than 35 in good health. Some clones in this sample may be carry-over from other donors' samples.

The gene calls are TRBV11-3 and TRBJ2-6; D call uncertain. V lost 5 bases and J 0 bases, leaving 5 bases between the germline ends. Looked up from germline, CDR1 is SGHNT and CDR2 is YENEEA. CDR3 size: 14 residues. CDR3 DNA: TGTGCCAGCAGCCACCTCTCTGGGGCCAACGTCCTGACTTTC. Protein: CASSHLSGANVLTF.

This chain uses TRBV7-7 with TRBJ2-1; a possible D gene is TRBD2 (6 bases). The V end was cut by 2 bases, the J end by 10 bases, with 15 bases between. Germline CDR1 SSHAT, CDR2 FNYEAQ (reference sequence). The CDR3 contains 14 residues. Written as DNA, the CDR3 is TGTGCCAGCAGCTTAAACCGGGAGACGCGCGAGCAGTTCTTC. Its protein is CASSLNRETREQFF.

The rearrangement links TRBV7-9 to TRBJ2-2; 10 bases are a match to TRBD1. This CDR3 region has 15 residues. Germline loops: CDR1 SEHNR, CDR2 FQNEAQ (reference sequence). V dropped 6 bases and J dropped 4; count of bases not matched to a gene: 5. CDR3 coding DNA: TGTGCCAGCAGAACGACAGGGGGCGGCACCGGGGAGCTGTTTTTT. Its translation is CASRTTGGGTGELFF.